This T cell receptor (beta chain) was retrieved from a study of CD8 T cells in Susac syndrome. The RNA input was about 0.5 to 1 ug, and it was reverse transcribed with random hexamers. In TCRdb, the immunoSEQ multiplex PCR reads were re-called with MiXCR into one record per CDR3 protein. The repertoire consists of some 240,000 distinct CDR3 sequences, with 90% to 97% occurring once and the leading ten covering 0.08% to 0.11%. Trimming removed 2 bases at V and 2 bases at J, with 19 bases between. The CDR3 runs 18 residues. CDR1 is MGHRA and CDR2 is YSYEKL in the germline V gene. The sequencing sample was made of CD4+ T cells from PBMCs. V gene TRBV4-1 combines with J gene TRBJ2-4, with a tentative D call TRBD1 (5 bases). This TCR was recovered from a human donor with Susac syndrome. CDR3 nucleotides: TGCGCCAGCAGCCAAACCCTTCATTTTCAGGGTACCAAAAACATTCAGTACTTC. It codes for CASSQTLHFQGTKNIQYF.